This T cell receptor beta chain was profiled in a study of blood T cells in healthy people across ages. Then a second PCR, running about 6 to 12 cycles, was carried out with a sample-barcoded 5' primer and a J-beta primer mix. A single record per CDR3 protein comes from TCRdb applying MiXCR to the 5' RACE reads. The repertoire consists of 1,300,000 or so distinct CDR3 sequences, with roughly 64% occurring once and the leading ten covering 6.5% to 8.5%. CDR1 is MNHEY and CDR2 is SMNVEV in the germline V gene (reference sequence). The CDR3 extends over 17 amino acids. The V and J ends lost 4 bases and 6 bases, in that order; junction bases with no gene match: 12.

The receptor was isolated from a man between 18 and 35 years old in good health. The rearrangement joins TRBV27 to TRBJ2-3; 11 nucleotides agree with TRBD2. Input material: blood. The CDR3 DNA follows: TGTGCCAGCAGTTCTCTAGCGGGGGGCACAAGAGGGGATACGCAGTATTTT. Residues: CASSSLAGGTRGDTQYF.